This T cell receptor (beta chain) originates from a study of persistence of HIV-infected CD4 T cells. Across the study: Isolated cells were CMV- and HIV-1 Gag-responding CD4+ T cells.

Regarding the study as a whole: TCRbeta richness was lower in CMV- and Gag-responding cells than in anti-CD3/anti-CD28-responding cells.

Points on this clone: Its specificity is unknown.

Cells were stimulated with CMV-infected fibroblast lysates at approximately 10 ug/mL. CD40L/CD69 double-negative CD45RO-high memory CD4+ T cells were collected. Suppressive ART was started during chronic HIV-1 infection in these adults. CDR1 is SGDLS and CDR2 is YYNGEE in the germline V gene. The CDR3 spans 17 residues. Trimming cost V 0 bases and J 1 base, with 16 bases left between them. This was the immunoSEQ version 4 assay in survey mode. Here immunoSEQ multiplex PCR was the method, and the copy in TCRdb shows in-frame clones only, minus some. Here the sample spans 30,000 to 45,000 clones, more than 70% being singletons.

The sample was CD4+ T cells sorted from PBMCs after approximately 19-hour stimulation, taken from a patient who received antiretroviral therapy. The rearrangement uses TRBV9 and TRBJ1-1; D is perhaps TRBD1 (5 bases). This clonotype was obtained from an adult man with HIV who was CMV-seropositive. CDR3 sequence reads: CASSVGGPGRGNTEAFF. The CDR3 DNA reads TGTGCCAGCAGCGTAGGAGGACCGGGGAGGGGGAACACTGAAGCTTTCTTT.